The 18 T cell receptor beta chains given below trace back to one sample, sequenced in a study of metastatic and nonmetastatic thyroid tumors (TCRdb year 2020). Libraries were made using PCR. Sequencing was carried out with an Illumina HiSeq 4000. TCRdb trimmed public reads at Q25 via fastp, called clones via MiXCR and kept in-frame beta chains. The sample table contains approximately 84,000 clones; only one count was recorded for 15% of them. The ten largest clones take up roughly 4% of the sample. No treatment had been received by any patient before thyroid surgery. Sequencing was performed on blood. The receptors stem from a female donor with papillary thyroid cancer or a benign thyroid nodule (not recorded which). Some clones in this sample may be carry-over from other donors' samples.

This clone has at least ten counts. The V call is TRBV3-1, the J call TRBJ2-3; D is possibly TRBD2 (7 bases). Trimming removed 3 bases from V and 2 bases from J, with 30 bases in between. CDR1 is LGHDT and CDR2 is YNNKEL in the germline V gene (reference sequence). This CDR3 spans 21 amino acids. The DNA for the CDR3 is TGTGCCAGCAGCCATGGCGTGTTGGCGGGGGCCCCCATCACCCTCACAGATACGCAGTATTTT. It translates to CASSHGVLAGAPITLTDTQYF.

J is TRBJ2-6 and V is TRBV20-1, with D unclear. This CDR3 contains 16 residues. Germline V gene sequence: CDR1 DFQATT, CDR2 SNEGSKA (reference sequence). Trimming removed 1 base at V and 1 base at J, with 11 bases between. CDR3 protein: CSARVRGFSGANVLTF. Here the CDR3 DNA reads TGCAGTGCTAGAGTTCGCGGCTTTTCTGGGGCCAACGTCCTGACTTTC.

This clone was recorded at least ten times. The chain links TRBV7-2 to TRBJ2-1; 8 bases line up with TRBD1. Germline V gives CDR1 SGHTA, CDR2 FQGNSA. J gave up 14 bases and V 4 bases, and 13 bases lay outside the gene matches. This CDR3 is built from 14 residues. CDR3 residues: CASSSLAAGTGEFF. DNA for the CDR3: TGTGCCAGCAGCTCGCTTGCGGCCGGGACAGGTGAGTTCTTC.

This clone was detected many times. The chain recombines TRBV7-2 with TRBJ2-3; the D is unclear. The germline CDR1 and CDR2 sequences are SGHTA and FQGNSA. V was cut by 2 bases and J by 0 bases, with 6 bases left in between. This CDR3 spans 14 amino acids. The CDR3 DNA reads as TGTGCCAGCAGCTTATCCGGAAGCACAGATACGCAGTATTTT. This sequence encodes CASSLSGSTDTQYF.

This clone came up a few times. Sequence at one end of the junction differs from germline and may be a read error. This chain links TRBV6-2 or TRBV6-3 with TRBJ2-7; D is uncertain. The CDR3 consists of 12 residues. CDR1 MNHEY and CDR2 SVGEGT come from the germline V gene. The CDR3, as DNA: TGTGCCAGCAGGCACGCAGTCTACGATCAGTACTTC. Its protein product is CASRHAVYDQYF.

This clone was seen many times. The chain uses TRBV6-1 and TRBJ1-5; 8 positions match TRBD1. With V trimmed by 11 bases and J by 5 bases, 8 bases remained unmatched. The CDR3 runs 13 residues. Germline V gene sequence: CDR1 MNHNS, CDR2 SASEGT. The CDR3 sequence is CAAKGQVDQPQHF. CDR3 DNA sequence: TGTGCCGCAAAGGGACAGGTAGATCAGCCCCAGCATTTT.

Notes on this clone: The junction shows a germline mismatch at one end, possibly a read error. The genes are TRBV5-1 and TRBJ2-3; 7 bases line up with TRBD1. Germline V gives CDR1 SGHRS, CDR2 YFSETQ. CDR3 length equals 15 residues. In DNA form, the CDR3 reads TGCTCCAGCAGCCAATGGGACAGCCGGACAGATACGCAGTATTTT. Translation: CSSSQWDSRTDTQYF. Supplemented by reference TRBV5-1 and TRBJ2-3, the full variable domain reads KAGVTQTPRYLIKTRGQQVTLSCSPISGHRSVSWYQQTPGQGLQFLFEYFSETQRNKGNFPGRFSGRQFSNSRSEMNVSTLELGDSALYLCSSSQWDSRTDTQYFGPGTRLTVL.

The sample holds many counts of this clone. The gene calls are TRBV5-1 and TRBJ2-2, with 8 bases that match TRBD1. This CDR3 is 17 amino acids long. Per the germline V gene, CDR1 is SGHRS and CDR2 is YFSETQ. Trimming removed 0 bases from V and 6 bases from J; junction bases left unmatched: 10. CDR3 nucleotide sequence: TGCGCCAGCAGCTTGGGAGGACAGGGTATAAAGGCCGGGGAGCTGTTTTTT. Protein product: CASSLGGQGIKAGELFF.

This clone was counted between two and nine times. The J gene is TRBJ2-2, the V gene TRBV28; D gene uncertain. The V and J ends lost 2 bases and 1 base respectively, with 5 bases between them. This CDR3 has 14 amino acids. Germline assignment: CDR1 MDHEN and CDR2 SYDVKM. The CDR3 region is CASSLVLNTGELFF. CDR3 nucleotide sequence: TGTGCCAGCAGTTTAGTGTTGAACACCGGGGAGCTGTTTTTT.

This clone came up many times. The V and J genes are TRBV15 and TRBJ2-1; TRBD1 is a possible D gene (5 bases). The CDR3 length is 16 residues. Trimming cost V 0 bases and J 0 bases, with 9 bases left between them. The germline V gene encodes CDR1 LNHNV and CDR2 YYDKDF (reference sequence). CDR3 sequence reads: CATSRDRGSSYNEQFF. The DNA for the CDR3 is TGTGCCACCAGCAGAGATAGGGGATCCTCCTACAATGAGCAGTTCTTC.

This clone has at least ten counts. The rearrangement uses TRBV11-2 and TRBJ2-5; D may correspond to TRBD1 or TRBD2 (5 bases each). CDR3 size: 14 residues. Germline-derived CDR1 and CDR2 are SGHAT and FQNNGV. V lost 5 bases, J lost 4 bases, and 14 bases lay in between. For the CDR3, the DNA is TGTGCCAGCAGCATTGGACCGAGGGGAGAGACCCAGTACTTC. The encoded protein is CASSIGPRGETQYF.

At least ten counts were recorded for this clone. The chain employs TRBV7-9 and TRBJ2-1, with 12 nucleotides matching TRBD2. The CDR3 spans 16 residues. The germline V gene has CDR1 SEHNR and CDR2 FQNEAQ (reference sequence). V was pared by 6 bases and J by 8 bases, with 11 bases of the junction left unmatched. The CDR3 DNA sequence: TGTGCCAGCAGTCACCCCCTAGCGGGGGGGTACGATGAGCAGTTCTTC. It is translated as CASSHPLAGGYDEQFF.

This clone has at least ten counts. In nucleotides, the CDR3 is TGTGCCAGCAGCCGGACACTTCGGGTTGAGCAGTTCTTC. Its translation: CASSRTLRVEQFF. The chain combines TRBV14 with TRBJ2-1, with D maybe TRBD1 (5 bases). CDR3 size: 13 residues. V was shortened by 4 bases and J by 9 bases, with 13 bases between the two germline ends. CDR1 and CDR2 (germline): SGHDN, FVKESK.

Many counts were recorded for this clone. V gene TRBV7-9 combines with J gene TRBJ1-5; 7 bases agree with TRBD1. Germline CDR1 SEHNR, CDR2 FQNEAQ (reference sequence). V dropped 3 bases and J dropped 3; count of bases not matched to a gene: 8. The CDR3 has 16 residues. CDR3 amino acids: CASSFYRGIDNQPQHF. The CDR3 bases are TGTGCCAGCAGCTTTTACAGGGGTATTGACAATCAGCCCCAGCATTTT. The full variable domain, with the rest looked up from reference TRBV7-9 and TRBJ1-5, is DTGVSQNPRHKITKRGQNVTFRCDPISEHNRLYWYRQTLGQGPEFLTYFQNEAQLEKSRLLSDRFSAERPKGSFSTLEIQRTEQGDSAMYLCASSFYRGIDNQPQHFGDGTRLSIL.

This clone showed up many times. This sequence joins TRBV27 and TRBJ2-7; 10 bases map to TRBD2. Germline V gene data show CDR1 as MNHEY and CDR2 as SMNVEV (reference sequence). The CDR3 has 16 residues. The J segment lost 3 bases and the V segment lost 5 bases, leaving 10 bases of the junction unmatched. In DNA form, the CDR3 reads TGTGCCAGCAGTAGTAACGGACTAGCGGTTCTCTACGAGCAGTACTTC. This codes for CASSSNGLAVLYEQYF.

Only one count was recorded for this clone. The chain employs TRBV19 and TRBJ1-4; 10 bases align to TRBD1. The CDR3 length is 18 residues. The ends lost 4 bases at V and 4 bases at J; junction bases unmatched: 12. Germline CDR1 and CDR2: LNHDA and SQIVND (reference sequence). The CDR3 is CASSSRRRTGGVNEKLFF. The CDR3 DNA is TGTGCCAGTAGTAGTCGGCGGAGGACAGGGGGAGTTAATGAAAAACTGTTTTTT.

This clone has more than one count but fewer than ten. A much larger clone lies one base from this, so it may be a read error. Other nucleotide sequences from this sample produce the same CDR3. The chain links TRBV15 to TRBJ2-5, with a weak D call TRBD2 (5 bases). Deletions cut 0 bases from V and 7 bases from J, with 18 bases between. The CDR3 has 16 residues. The germline gives CDR1 LNHNV, CDR2 YYDKDF (reference sequence). The CDR3 region is CATSRDRDSNLGTQYF. CDR3 coding DNA: TGTGCCACCAGCAGAGACCGGGATTCTAATCTGGGGACCCAGTACTTC.

This clone showed up just a few times. Possible read error: a much larger clone is one base away. The genes are TRBV29-1 and TRBJ2-2; unclear D gene. The CDR3 has 14 residues. The germline gives CDR1 SQVTM, CDR2 ANQGSEA. V was trimmed by 4 bases and J by 5 bases, leaving 14 bases between them. The DNA for the CDR3 is TGCAGCGTTGGTTTGGGGAACCCAACCGGGGAGCTGTTTTTT. It translates to CSVGLGNPTGELFF.